This TCR beta chain was sequenced during a study of T cell clones after liver transplantation. Method: immunoSEQ multiplex PCR; TCRdb's copy keeps in-frame clones and lacks some. Of 50,000 or so clones listed, 65% to 80% are singletons. The CDR3 sequence is 13 residues long. Germline lookup yields CDR1 SGHTA and CDR2 FQGTGA. Trimming removed 1 base from V and 9 bases from J, with 7 bases in between. This clone was observed once. This receptor was identified in a human patient who received a liver transplant. Among the T cells, some may be from the graft donor. The chain combines TRBV7-3 with TRBJ1-6; D remains unclear. The sample here was CD4+ T cells from blood, taken approximately 54 months after liver transplant. The DNA of the CDR3 is TGTGCCAGCAGCTTAAGATTTAGTTCACCCCTCCACTTT. It translates to CASSLRFSSPLHF.